This T cell receptor beta chain was identified in a study of Ad26.COV2.S vaccination and SARS-CoV-2 variants. Germline V CDR1 and CDR2: MNHNY, SVGAGI (reference sequence). The CDR3 runs to 14 residues. Trimming at V came to 0 bases and at J to 3 bases, leaving 1 base not matched to a gene. The data were produced by immunoSEQ multiplex PCR, yet TCRdb's version contains in-frame clones alone and is incomplete. The sample has 300,000 to 450,000 clones; about 92% are singletons. This TCR came from a human donor who had recovered from COVID-19. The input for sequencing was peripheral blood, taken after recovery from COVID-19. The chain recombines TRBV6-6 with TRBJ1-1, with 7 bases lining up with TRBD1. CDR3 sequence: CASSYSTGYTEAFF. As DNA, the CDR3 is TGTGCCAGCAGTTACTCGACAGGGTACACTGAAGCTTTCTTT.